Shown below are 8 T cell receptor beta chains from a single sample sequenced in a study of radiation and T cells in renal cell carcinoma. Some clones are missing from TCRdb's copy, which holds only in-frame ones; the method was immunoSEQ multiplex PCR. The table lists fewer than 200,000 clones, 88% of them singletons, with around 10% in the top ten. Documented time point: blood 4 weeks post-SBRT, at nephrectomy. Noted treatment: 15 Gy SBRT to primary tumor, nephrectomy 4 weeks later. This specimen was blood, taken from a patient whose treatment included radiotherapy and nephrectomy. These receptors were obtained from a woman in her 50s with renal cell carcinoma.

The chain employs TRBV14 and TRBJ2-7; TRBD1 is a possible D gene (5 bases). The CDR3 length is 15 residues. Germline CDR1 SGHDN, CDR2 FVKESK. V lost 1 base and J 2 bases, leaving 12 bases between the germline ends. In DNA, the CDR3 is TGTGCCAGCAGCCAAGCAGGGATCGGCCCCTACGAGCAGTACTTC. Its translation: CASSQAGIGPYEQYF.

This chain connects TRBV4-1 to TRBJ1-5, with D uncertain. Germline-derived CDR1 and CDR2 are MGHRA and YSYEKL. V lost 0 bases, J lost 0 bases, and 12 bases lay in between. This CDR3 comprises 17 residues. In DNA, the CDR3 is TGCGCCAGCAGCCAAGATCCTTTCGGCTATAGCAATCAGCCCCAGCATTTT. Translating gives CASSQDPFGYSNQPQHF.

This sequence joins TRBV2 and TRBJ2-7; no firm D call. The CDR3 length is 12 residues. Germline loops: CDR1 SNHLY, CDR2 FYNNEI. Trimming removed 7 bases at V and 4 bases at J, with 11 bases between. CDR3 amino acids: CASTLERYEQYF. CDR3 in DNA: TGTGCCAGCACCCTAGAGAGGTACGAGCAGTACTTC.

The chain employs TRBV6-5 and TRBJ1-4; 8 bases align to TRBD1. Trimming took 6 bases from V and 8 from J; bases not matched to a gene: 5. Germline lookup yields CDR1 MNHEY and CDR2 SVGAGI. The CDR3 has 13 amino acids. CDR3 in DNA: TGTGCCAGCAGGACCAGGGGGCGGGAAAAACTGTTTTTT. Protein: CASRTRGREKLFF.

The chain carries TRBV4-2 and TRBJ2-1, with 11 bases fitting TRBD2. V gave up 0 bases and J gave up 6 bases; unmatched junction bases: 10. This CDR3 is built from 18 residues. The V gene's germline CDR1 is LGHNA and CDR2 YNFKEQ. The CDR3: CASSQETSGGAIGNEQFF. The CDR3 DNA sequence: TGTGCCAGCAGCCAAGAAACTAGCGGGGGAGCCATCGGCAATGAGCAGTTCTTC.

This clone was counted once. The chain is built from TRBV13 and TRBJ1-2; possibly TRBD1 for D (6 bases). The V end was cut by 5 bases, the J end by 2 bases, with 12 bases between. The CDR3 sequence is 14 residues long. The germline gives CDR1 PRHDT, CDR2 FYEKMQ (reference sequence). CDR3 loop: CASSPGHQNYGYTF. Written as DNA, the CDR3 is TGTGCCAGCAGCCCGGGACATCAAAACTATGGCTACACCTTC.

The chain joins TRBV6-5 to TRBJ1-5; no reliable D call. The CDR3 spans 15 residues. Germline CDR1 is MNHEY and CDR2 is SVGAGI. V was pared by 6 bases and J by 0 bases, with 12 bases between. This CDR3 is CASRVGGNSNQPQHF. The DNA for the CDR3 is TGTGCCAGCAGGGTGGGAGGTAATAGCAATCAGCCCCAGCATTTT.

The chain uses TRBV5-1 and TRBJ2-2, with a possible D match to TRBD1 (5 bases). The CDR3 is made up of 13 amino acids. The V end was cut by 4 bases, the J end by 1 base, with 5 bases between. Germline loops: CDR1 SGHRS, CDR2 YFSETQ. The CDR3 loop is CASSTGNTGELFF. The CDR3 bases are TGCGCCAGCAGCACAGGGAACACCGGGGAGCTGTTTTTT.